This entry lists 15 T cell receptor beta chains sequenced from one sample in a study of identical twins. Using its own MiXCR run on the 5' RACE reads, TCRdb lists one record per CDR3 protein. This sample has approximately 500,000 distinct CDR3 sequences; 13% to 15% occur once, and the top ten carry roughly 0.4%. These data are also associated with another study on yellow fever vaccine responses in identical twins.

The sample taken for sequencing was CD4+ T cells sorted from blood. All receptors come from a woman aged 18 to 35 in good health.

CDR3 in DNA: TGTGCCAGCAGTGAGTCGAGCAATCAGCCCCAGCATTTT. Its translation is CASSESSNQPQHF. The J gene is TRBJ1-5, the V gene TRBV2, with D unresolved. The V gene lost 3 bases and the J gene lost 1 base, with 4 bases spanning the gap. The germline V gene encodes CDR1 SNHLY and CDR2 FYNNEI. CDR3 length: 13 residues.

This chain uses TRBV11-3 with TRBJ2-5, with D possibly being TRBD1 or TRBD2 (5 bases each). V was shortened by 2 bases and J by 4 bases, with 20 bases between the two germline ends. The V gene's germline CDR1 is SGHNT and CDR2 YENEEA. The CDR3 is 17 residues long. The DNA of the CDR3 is TGTGCCAGCAGCTTACCCACCTGGGACGGCTATTCAGAGACCCAGTACTTC. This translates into CASSLPTWDGYSETQYF. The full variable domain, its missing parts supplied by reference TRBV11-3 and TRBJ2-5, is EAGVVQSPRYKIIEKKQPVAFWCNPISGHNTLYWYLQNLGQGPELLIRYENEEAVDDSQLPKDRFSAERLKGVDSTLKIQPAELGDSAVYLCASSLPTWDGYSETQYFGPGTRLLVL.

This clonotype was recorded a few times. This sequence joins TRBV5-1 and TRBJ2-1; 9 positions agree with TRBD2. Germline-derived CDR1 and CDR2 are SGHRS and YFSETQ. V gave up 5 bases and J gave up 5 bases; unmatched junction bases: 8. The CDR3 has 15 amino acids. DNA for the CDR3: TGCGCCAGCAGGGGGGCTAGCGGGGCCGACAATGAGCAGTTCTTC. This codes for CASRGASGADNEQFF.

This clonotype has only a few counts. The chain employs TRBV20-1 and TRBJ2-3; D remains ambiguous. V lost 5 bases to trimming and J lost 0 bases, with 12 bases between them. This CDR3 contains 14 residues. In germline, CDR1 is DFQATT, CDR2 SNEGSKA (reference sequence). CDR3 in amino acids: CSAPPLGSTDTQYF. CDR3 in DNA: TGCAGTGCTCCTCCCCTTGGCAGCACAGATACGCAGTATTTT.

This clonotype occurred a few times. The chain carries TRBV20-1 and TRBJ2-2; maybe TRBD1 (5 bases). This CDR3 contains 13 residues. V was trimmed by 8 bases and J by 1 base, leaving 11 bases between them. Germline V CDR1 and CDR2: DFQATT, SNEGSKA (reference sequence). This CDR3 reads CSTSGQNTGELFF. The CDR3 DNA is TGCAGTACCTCCGGACAGAACACCGGGGAGCTGTTTTTT.

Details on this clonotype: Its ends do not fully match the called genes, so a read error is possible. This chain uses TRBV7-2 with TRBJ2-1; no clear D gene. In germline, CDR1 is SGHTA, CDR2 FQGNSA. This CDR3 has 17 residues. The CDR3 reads CASSLVPSGVSHNEQFF. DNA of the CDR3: TGTGCCAGCAGCTTAGTTCCCAGTGGGGTCTCCCACAATGAGCAGTTCTTC.

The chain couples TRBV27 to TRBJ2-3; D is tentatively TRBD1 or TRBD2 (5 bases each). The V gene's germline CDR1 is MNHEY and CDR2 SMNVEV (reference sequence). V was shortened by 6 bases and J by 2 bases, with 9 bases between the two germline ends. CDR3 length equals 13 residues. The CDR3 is CASRPGHTDTQYF. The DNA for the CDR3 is TGTGCCAGCAGGCCGGGGCACACAGATACGCAGTATTTT.

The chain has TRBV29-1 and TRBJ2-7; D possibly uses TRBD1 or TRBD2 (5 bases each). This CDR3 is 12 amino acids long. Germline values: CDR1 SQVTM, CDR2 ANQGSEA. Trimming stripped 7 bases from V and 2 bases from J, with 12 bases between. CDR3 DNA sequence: TGCAGCGCTGGGGGAAAGCCCTACGAGCAGTACTTC. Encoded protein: CSAGGKPYEQYF.

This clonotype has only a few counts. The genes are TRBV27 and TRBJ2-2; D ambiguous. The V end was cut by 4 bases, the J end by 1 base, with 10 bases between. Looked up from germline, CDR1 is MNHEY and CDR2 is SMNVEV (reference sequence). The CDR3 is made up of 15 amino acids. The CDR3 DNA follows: TGTGCCAGCAGTTCGACCCCTGGGAACACCGGGGAGCTGTTTTTT. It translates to CASSSTPGNTGELFF.

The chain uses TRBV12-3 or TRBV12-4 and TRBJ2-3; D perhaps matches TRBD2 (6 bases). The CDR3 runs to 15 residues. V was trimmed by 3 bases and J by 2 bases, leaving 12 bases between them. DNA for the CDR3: TGTGCCAGCAGTTTGGTCGGAGGGGTCACAGATACGCAGTATTTT. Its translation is CASSLVGGVTDTQYF.

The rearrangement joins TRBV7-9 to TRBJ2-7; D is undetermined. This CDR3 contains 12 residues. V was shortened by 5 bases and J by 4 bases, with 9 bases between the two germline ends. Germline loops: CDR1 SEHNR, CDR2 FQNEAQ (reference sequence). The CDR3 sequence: CASSPDHYEQYF. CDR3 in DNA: TGTGCCAGCAGCCCGGACCATTACGAGCAGTACTTC.

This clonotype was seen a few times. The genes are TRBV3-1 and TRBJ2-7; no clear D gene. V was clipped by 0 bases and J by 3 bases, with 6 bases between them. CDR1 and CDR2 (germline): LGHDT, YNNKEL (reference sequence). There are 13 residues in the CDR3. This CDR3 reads CASSQDYGYEQYV. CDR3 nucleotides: TGTGCCAGCAGCCAAGATTACGGCTACGAGCAGTACGTC.

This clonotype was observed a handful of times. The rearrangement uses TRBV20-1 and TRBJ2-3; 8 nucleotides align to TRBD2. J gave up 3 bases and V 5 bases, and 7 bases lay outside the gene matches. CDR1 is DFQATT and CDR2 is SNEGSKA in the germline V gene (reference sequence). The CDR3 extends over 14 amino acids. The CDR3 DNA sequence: TGCAGTGCTCCCAGCGGGGGCCTGACAGATACGCAGTATTTT. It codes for CSAPSGGLTDTQYF.

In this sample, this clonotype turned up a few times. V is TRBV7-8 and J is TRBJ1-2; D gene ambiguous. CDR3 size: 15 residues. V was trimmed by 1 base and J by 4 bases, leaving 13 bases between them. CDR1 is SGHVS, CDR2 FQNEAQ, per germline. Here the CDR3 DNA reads TGTGCCAGCAGCTTAGAAGAACATCAAGTCTATGGCTACACCTTC. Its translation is CASSLEEHQVYGYTF.

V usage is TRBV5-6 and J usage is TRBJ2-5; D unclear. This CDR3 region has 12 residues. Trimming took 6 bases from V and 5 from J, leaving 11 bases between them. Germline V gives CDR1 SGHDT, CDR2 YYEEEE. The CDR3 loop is CASNIAKETQYF. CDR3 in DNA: TGTGCCAGCAATATAGCAAAGGAGACCCAGTACTTC. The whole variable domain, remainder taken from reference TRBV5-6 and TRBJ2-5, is DAGVTQSPTHLIKTRGQQVTLRCSPKSGHDTVSWYQQALGQGPQFIFQYYEEEERQRGNFPDRFSGHQFPNYSSELNVNALLLGDSALYLCASNIAKETQYFGPGTRLLVL.